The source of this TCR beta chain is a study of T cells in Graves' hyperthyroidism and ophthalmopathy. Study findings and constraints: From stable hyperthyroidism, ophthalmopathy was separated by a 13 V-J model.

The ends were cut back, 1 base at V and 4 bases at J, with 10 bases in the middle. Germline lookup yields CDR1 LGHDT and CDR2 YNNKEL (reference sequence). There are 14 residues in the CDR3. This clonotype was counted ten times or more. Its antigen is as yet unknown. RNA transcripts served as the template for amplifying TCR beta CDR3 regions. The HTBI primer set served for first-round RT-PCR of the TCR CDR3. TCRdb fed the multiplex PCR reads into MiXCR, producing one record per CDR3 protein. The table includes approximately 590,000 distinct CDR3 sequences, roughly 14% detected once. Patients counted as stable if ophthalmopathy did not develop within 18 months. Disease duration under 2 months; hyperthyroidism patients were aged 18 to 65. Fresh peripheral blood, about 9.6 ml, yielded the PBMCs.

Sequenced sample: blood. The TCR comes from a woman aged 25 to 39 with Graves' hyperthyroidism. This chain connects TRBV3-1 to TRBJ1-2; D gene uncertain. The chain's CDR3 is CASSQGAEGYGYTF. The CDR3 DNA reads TGTGCCAGCAGCCAAGGGGCCGAGGGCTATGGCTACACCTTC.